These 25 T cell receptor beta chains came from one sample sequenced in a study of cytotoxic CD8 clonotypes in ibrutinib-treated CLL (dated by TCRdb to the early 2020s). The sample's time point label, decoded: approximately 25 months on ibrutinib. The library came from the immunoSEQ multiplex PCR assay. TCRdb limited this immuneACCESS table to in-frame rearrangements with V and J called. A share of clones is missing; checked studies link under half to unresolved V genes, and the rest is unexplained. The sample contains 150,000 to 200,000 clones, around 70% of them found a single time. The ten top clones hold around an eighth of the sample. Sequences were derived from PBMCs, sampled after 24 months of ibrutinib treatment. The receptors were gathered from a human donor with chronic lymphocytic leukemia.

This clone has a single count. CDR3 region: CASSRLAGGVGYNEQFF. CDR3 nucleotide sequence: TGCGCCAGCAGCCGACTAGCGGGAGGGGTAGGCTACAATGAGCAGTTCTTC. V gene TRBV5-1 combines with J gene TRBJ2-1; 14 nucleotides agree with TRBD2. J was trimmed by 3 bases and V by 4 bases; bases with no gene match: 6. CDR3 length: 17 residues. Germline V CDR1 and CDR2: SGHRS, YFSETQ. The full variable domain, completed using reference TRBV5-1 and TRBJ2-1, is KAGVTQTPRYLIKTRGQQVTLSCSPISGHRSVSWYQQTPGQGLQFLFEYFSETQRNKGNFPGRFSGRQFSNSRSEMNVSTLELGDSALYLCASSRLAGGVGYNEQFFGPGTRLTVL.

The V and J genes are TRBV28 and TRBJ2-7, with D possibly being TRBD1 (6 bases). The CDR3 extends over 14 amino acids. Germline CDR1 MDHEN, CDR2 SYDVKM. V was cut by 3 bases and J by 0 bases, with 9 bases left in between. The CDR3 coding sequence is TGTGCCAGCAGTTTGAGGACAGTCTCCTACGAGCAGTACTTC. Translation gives CASSLRTVSYEQYF. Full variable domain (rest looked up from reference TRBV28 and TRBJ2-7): DVKVTQSSRYLVKRTGEKVFLECVQDMDHENMFWYRQDPGLGLRLIYFSYDVKMKEKGDIPEGYSVSREKKERFSLILESASTNQTSMYLCASSLRTVSYEQYFGPGTRLTVT.

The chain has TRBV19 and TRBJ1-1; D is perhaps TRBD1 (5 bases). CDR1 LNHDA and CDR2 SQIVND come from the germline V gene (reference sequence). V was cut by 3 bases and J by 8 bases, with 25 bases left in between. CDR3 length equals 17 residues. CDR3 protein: CASSISVKDGGSPEAFF. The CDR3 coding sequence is TGTGCCAGTAGTATCTCAGTTAAAGATGGGGGGTCGCCAGAAGCTTTCTTT.

The CDR3 sequence: CASSTTGTSYEQYF. CDR3 sequence (DNA): TGTGCCAGCAGCACCACCGGGACTAGTTACGAGCAGTACTTC. The chain employs TRBV5-4 and TRBJ2-7, with 8 bases lining up with TRBD2. V shed 4 bases, J shed 4 bases, and the junction held 7 bases outside the gene matches. Germline V gene lookup returns CDR1 SGHNT and CDR2 YYREEE (reference sequence). This CDR3 has 14 amino acids. Supplemented by reference TRBV5-4 and TRBJ2-7, the full variable domain reads ETGVTQSPTHLIKTRGQQVTLRCSSQSGHNTVSWYQQALGQGPQFIFQYYREEENGRGNFPPRFSGLQFPNYSSELNVNALELDDSALYLCASSTTGTSYEQYFGPGTRLTVT.

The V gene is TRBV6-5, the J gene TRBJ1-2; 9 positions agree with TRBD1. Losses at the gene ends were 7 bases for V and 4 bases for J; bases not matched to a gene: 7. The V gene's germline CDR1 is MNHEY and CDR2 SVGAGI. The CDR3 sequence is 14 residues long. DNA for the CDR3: TGTGCCAGCACGAGACAGGGGGGAGCCTATGGCTACACCTTC. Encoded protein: CASTRQGGAYGYTF.

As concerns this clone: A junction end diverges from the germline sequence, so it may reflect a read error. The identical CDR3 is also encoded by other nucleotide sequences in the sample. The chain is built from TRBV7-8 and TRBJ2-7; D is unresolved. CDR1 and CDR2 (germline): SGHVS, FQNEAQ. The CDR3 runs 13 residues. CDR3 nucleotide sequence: TGTGCCAGCAGCCTTCAGAGCTCCTACGAGCAATACTTC. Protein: CASSLQSSYEQYF.

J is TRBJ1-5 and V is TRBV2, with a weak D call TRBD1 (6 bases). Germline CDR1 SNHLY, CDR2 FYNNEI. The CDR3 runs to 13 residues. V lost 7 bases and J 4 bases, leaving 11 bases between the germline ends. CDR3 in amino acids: CASTDRRNQPQHF. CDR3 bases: TGTGCCAGCACCGACAGGCGAAATCAGCCCCAGCATTTT.

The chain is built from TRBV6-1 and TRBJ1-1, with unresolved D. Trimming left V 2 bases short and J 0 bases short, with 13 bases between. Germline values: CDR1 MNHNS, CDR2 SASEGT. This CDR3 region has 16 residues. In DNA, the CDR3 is TGTGCCAGCAGTGAATGGGCGGCGGAAATGAACACTGAAGCTTTCTTT. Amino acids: CASSEWAAEMNTEAFF.

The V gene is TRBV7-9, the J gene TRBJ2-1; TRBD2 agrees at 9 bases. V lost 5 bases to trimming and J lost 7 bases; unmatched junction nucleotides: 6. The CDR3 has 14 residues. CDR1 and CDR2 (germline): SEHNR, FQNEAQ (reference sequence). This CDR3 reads CASSPPSGNNEQFF. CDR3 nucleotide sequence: TGTGCCAGCAGCCCACCTAGCGGGAATAATGAGCAGTTCTTC.

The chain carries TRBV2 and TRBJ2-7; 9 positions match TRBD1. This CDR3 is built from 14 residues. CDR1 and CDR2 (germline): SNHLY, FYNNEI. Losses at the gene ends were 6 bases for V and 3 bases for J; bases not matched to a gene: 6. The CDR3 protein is CASRPGQGGYEQYF. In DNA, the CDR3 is TGTGCCAGCAGGCCGGGACAGGGAGGCTACGAGCAGTACTTC.

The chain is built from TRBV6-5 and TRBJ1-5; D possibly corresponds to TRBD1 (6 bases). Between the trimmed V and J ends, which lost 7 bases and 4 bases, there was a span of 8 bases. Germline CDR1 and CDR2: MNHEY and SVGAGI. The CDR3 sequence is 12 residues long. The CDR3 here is CASNTGNQPQHF. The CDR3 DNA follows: TGTGCCAGCAATACAGGGAATCAGCCCCAGCATTTT.

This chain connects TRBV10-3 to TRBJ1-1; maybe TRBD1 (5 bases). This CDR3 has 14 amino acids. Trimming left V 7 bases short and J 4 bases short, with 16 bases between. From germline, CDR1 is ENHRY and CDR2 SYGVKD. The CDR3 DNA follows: TGTGCCATCACCCCCAATTCGGGGACCACTGAAGCTTTCTTT. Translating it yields CAITPNSGTTEAFF.

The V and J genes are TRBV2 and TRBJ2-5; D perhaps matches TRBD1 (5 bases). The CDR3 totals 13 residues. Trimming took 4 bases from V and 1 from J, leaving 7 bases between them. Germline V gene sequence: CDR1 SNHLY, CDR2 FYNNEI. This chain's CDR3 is CASSGDSQETQYF. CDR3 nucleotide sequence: TGTGCCAGCAGTGGTGACAGCCAAGAGACCCAGTACTTC.

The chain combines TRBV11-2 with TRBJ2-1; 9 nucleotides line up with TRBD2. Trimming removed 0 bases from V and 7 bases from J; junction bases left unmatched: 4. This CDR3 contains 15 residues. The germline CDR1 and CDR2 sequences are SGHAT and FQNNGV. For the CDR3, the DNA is TGTGCCAGCAGCTTAGATGGACTAGCGCGGAATGAGCAGTTCTTC. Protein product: CASSLDGLARNEQFF.

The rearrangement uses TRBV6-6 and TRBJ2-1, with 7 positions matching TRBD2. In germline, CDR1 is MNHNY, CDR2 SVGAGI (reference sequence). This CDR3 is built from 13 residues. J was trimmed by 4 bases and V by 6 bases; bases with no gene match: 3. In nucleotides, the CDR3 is TGTGCCAGCAGGCTAGCGGAGTACAATGAGCAGTTCTTC. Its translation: CASRLAEYNEQFF.

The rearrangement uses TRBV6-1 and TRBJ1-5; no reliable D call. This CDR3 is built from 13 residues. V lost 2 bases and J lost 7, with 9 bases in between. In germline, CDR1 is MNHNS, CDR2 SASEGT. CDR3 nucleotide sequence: TGTGCCAGCAGTGAAAGCCGGGCCCAGCCCCAGCATTTT. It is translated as CASSESRAQPQHF.

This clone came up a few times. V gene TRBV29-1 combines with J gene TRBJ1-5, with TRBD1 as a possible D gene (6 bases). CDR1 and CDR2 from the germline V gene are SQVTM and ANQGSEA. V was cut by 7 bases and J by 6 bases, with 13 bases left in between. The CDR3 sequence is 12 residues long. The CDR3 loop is CSGGDIGQPQHF. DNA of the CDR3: TGCAGCGGGGGGGACATTGGTCAGCCCCAGCATTTT.

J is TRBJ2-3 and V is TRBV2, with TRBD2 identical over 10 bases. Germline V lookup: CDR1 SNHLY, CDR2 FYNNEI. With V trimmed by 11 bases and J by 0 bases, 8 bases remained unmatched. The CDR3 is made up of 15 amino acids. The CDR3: CARNRLAGSTDTQYF. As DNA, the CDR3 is TGTGCCCGCAATCGACTAGCGGGCAGCACAGATACGCAGTATTTT.

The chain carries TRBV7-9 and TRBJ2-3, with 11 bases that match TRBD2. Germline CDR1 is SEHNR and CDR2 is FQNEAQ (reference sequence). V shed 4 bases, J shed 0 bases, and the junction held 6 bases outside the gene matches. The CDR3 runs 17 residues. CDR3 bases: TGTGCCAGCAGCTCCGGGACTAGCGGACCTAGCACAGATACGCAGTATTTT. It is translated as CASSSGTSGPSTDTQYF.

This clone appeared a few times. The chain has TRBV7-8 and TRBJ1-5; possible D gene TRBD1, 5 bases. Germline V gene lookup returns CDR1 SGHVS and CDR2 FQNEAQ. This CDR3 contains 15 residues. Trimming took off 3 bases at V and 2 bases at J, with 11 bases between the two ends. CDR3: CASSLGLQGNQPQHF. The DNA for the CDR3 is TGTGCCAGCAGCTTGGGGCTGCAGGGCAATCAGCCCCAGCATTTT.

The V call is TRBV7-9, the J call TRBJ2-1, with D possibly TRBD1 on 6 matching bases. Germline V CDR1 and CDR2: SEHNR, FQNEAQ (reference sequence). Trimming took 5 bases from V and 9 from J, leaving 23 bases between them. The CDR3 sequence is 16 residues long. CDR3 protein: CASSPPGTWTGIEQFF. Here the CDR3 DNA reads TGTGCCAGCAGCCCCCCCGGGACATGGACGGGGATTGAGCAGTTCTTC.

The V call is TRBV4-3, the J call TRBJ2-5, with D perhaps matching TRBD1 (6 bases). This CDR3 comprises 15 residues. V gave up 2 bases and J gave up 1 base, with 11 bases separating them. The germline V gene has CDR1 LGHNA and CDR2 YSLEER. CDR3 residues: CASSQTTGFQETQYF. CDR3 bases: TGCGCCAGCAGCCAAACCACAGGGTTCCAAGAGACCCAGTACTTC.

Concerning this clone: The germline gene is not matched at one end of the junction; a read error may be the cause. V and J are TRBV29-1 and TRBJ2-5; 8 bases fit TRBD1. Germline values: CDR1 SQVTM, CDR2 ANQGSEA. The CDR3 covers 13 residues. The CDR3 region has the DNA TGCAGCACCGGACAGGGAATTCAAGGGACCCAGTACTTC. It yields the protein CSTGQGIQGTQYF. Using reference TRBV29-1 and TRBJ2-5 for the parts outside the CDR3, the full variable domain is SAVISQKPSRDICQRGTSLTIQCQVDSQVTMMFWYRQQPGQSLTLIATANQGSEATYESGFVIDKFPISRPNLTFSTLTVSNMSPEDSSIYLCSTGQGIQGTQYFGPGTRLLVL.

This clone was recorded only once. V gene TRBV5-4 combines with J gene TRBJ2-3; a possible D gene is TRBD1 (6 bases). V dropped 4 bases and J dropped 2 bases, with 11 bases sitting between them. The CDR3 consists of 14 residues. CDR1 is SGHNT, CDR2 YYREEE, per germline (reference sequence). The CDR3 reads CASSKGQNTDTQYF. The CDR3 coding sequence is TGTGCCAGCAGCAAGGGACAAAACACAGATACGCAGTATTTT.

The CDR3 sequence: CASSLNLLAGGPYEQFF. The DNA of the CDR3 is TGCGCCAGCAGCTTGAACCTACTAGCGGGAGGGCCTTATGAGCAGTTCTTC. This rearrangement joins TRBV5-1 to TRBJ2-1; 13 positions match TRBD2. V dropped 1 base and J dropped 8; count of bases not matched to a gene: 9. Per the germline V gene, CDR1 is SGHRS and CDR2 is YFSETQ. This CDR3 has 17 amino acids.